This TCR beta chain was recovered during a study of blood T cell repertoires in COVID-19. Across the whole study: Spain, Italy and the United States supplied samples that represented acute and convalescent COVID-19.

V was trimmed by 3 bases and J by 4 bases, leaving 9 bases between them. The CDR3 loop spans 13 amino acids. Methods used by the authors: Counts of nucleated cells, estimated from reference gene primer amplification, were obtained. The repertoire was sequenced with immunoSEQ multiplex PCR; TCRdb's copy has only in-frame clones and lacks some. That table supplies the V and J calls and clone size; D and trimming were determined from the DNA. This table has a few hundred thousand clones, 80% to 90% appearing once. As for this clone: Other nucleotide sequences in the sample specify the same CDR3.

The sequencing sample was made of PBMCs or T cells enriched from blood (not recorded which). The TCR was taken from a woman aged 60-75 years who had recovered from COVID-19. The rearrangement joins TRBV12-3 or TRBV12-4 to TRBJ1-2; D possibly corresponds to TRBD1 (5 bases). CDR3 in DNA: TGTGCCAGCAGTTTGGGGGGATTCTATGGCTACACCTTC. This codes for CASSLGGFYGYTF.